This passage covers 17 T cell receptor beta chains from one sample sequenced in a study of response to subunit inactivated influenza vaccine. Via MiXCR, TCRdb re-called the RT-PCR reads, giving one row per CDR3 protein. Altogether about 540,000 distinct CDR3 sequences are present, roughly a quarter being singletons, with the ten largest covering 2.5% to 3%. These data also formed part of another study, on T cells expressing NK-cell markers. That source notes: UMIs were included in TCR beta cDNA generated by 5'RACE template switching.

The sample here was CD4+ T cells sorted from PBMCs, taken 11 to 12 days after vaccination. The origin of the receptors is a man over 45 who received an inactivated influenza vaccine.

The chain combines TRBV7-8 with TRBJ2-2; 7 bases map to TRBD1. This CDR3 has 17 residues. The germline gives CDR1 SGHVS, CDR2 FQNEAQ. Losses at the gene ends were 5 bases for V and 1 base for J; bases not matched to a gene: 10. CDR3 sequence: CASSGHRGPLNTGELFF. The CDR3 DNA reads as TGTGCCAGCAGCGGACACAGGGGACCACTGAACACCGGGGAGCTGTTTTTT.

This clonotype was seen more than once but under ten times. The V and J genes are TRBV30 and TRBJ2-7; TRBD2 matches 11 bases. From germline, CDR1 is GTSNPN and CDR2 SVGIG (reference sequence). V dropped 2 bases and J dropped 3; count of bases not matched to a gene: 0. The CDR3 contains 13 residues. Here the CDR3 reads CAWSLAGGYEQYF. The CDR3 coding sequence is TGTGCCTGGAGTCTAGCGGGAGGCTACGAGCAGTACTTC.

This clonotype was seen ten or more times. The chain has TRBV12-3 or TRBV12-4 and TRBJ2-1, with 9 nucleotides matching TRBD1. This CDR3 region has 12 residues. V was clipped by 5 bases and J by 12 bases; unmatched bases: 5. In DNA, the CDR3 is TGTGCCAGCAGTCTTACAGGGGGCACGCAGTTCTTC. Its protein product is CASSLTGGTQFF.

This clonotype was recorded at least ten times. The chain couples TRBV29-1 to TRBJ2-5, with 10 bases identical to TRBD2. Germline V gene lookup returns CDR1 SQVTM and CDR2 ANQGSEA. The CDR3 has 15 residues. J gave up 1 base and V 6 bases, and 8 bases lay outside the gene matches. The CDR3 DNA follows: TGCAGCGTAGACCCTGGGACTAGCGCCCAAGAGACCCAGTACTTC. Residues: CSVDPGTSAQETQYF.

This clonotype was found a few times. The gene calls are TRBV10-3 and TRBJ2-7, with 7 bases lining up with TRBD1. The V segment lost 4 bases and the J segment 5 bases; nucleotides outside the gene matches: 5. This CDR3 spans 13 amino acids. Germline V gene lookup returns CDR1 ENHRY and CDR2 SYGVKD. CDR3 DNA sequence: TGTGCCATCAGTGTGACAGGGATCGACGAGCAGTACTTC. Translation: CAISVTGIDEQYF.

This clonotype turned up a few times. The J gene is TRBJ2-2, the V gene TRBV15; D not certain. CDR1 is LNHNV, CDR2 YYDKDF, per germline (reference sequence). Trimming cost V 0 bases and J 6 bases, with 8 bases left between them. The CDR3 is 14 amino acids. The CDR3 nucleotides are TGTGCCACCAGCAGAGATGTAGAGGCCGGGGAGCTGTTTTTT. As protein: CATSRDVEAGELFF.

The genes are TRBV9 and TRBJ2-1, with TRBD2 matching 7 bases. The CDR3 totals 14 residues. CDR1 and CDR2 from the germline V gene are SGDLS and YYNGEE. Losses at the gene ends were 1 base for V and 8 bases for J; bases not matched to a gene: 6. The CDR3 loop is CASSVLGGDHEQFF. CDR3 DNA: TGTGCCAGCAGCGTACTGGGAGGGGACCATGAGCAGTTCTTC.

This clonotype was recorded a few times. The genes are TRBV7-3 and TRBJ2-4, with D possibly being TRBD2 (6 bases). This CDR3 has 14 residues. Trimming took 5 bases from V and 8 from J, leaving 16 bases between them. CDR1 and CDR2 (germline): SGHTA, FQGTGA. The DNA for the CDR3 is TGTGCCAGCAGCCCCCGGGGGAAGGAAGACATTCAGTACTTC. Its protein is CASSPRGKEDIQYF.

This clonotype turned up a few times. The rearrangement joins TRBV12-3 or TRBV12-4 to TRBJ2-3; TRBD1 agrees at 10 bases. This CDR3 has 15 residues. V lost 6 bases to trimming and J lost 4 bases; unmatched junction nucleotides: 7. The CDR3 is CASRWDRGGADTQYF. The CDR3 DNA follows: TGTGCCAGCAGATGGGACAGGGGAGGGGCAGATACGCAGTATTTT.

This chain joins TRBV3-1 and TRBJ1-2; maybe TRBD1 (6 bases). CDR1 LGHDT and CDR2 YNNKEL come from the germline V gene (reference sequence). V lost 4 bases, J lost 7 bases, and 16 bases lay in between. This CDR3 comprises 14 residues. For the CDR3, the DNA is TGTGCCAGCAGCCGGGCGGGGGCCTTGAGTGGCTACACCTTC. Its translation is CASSRAGALSGYTF.

This clonotype was seen a few times. The CDR3 nucleotides read TGTGCCAGCAGCTTAGTTGTTGGCGCGGTTGGGGAGACCCAGTACTTC. Its protein is CASSLVVGAVGETQYF. J is TRBJ2-5 and V is TRBV7-8, with D unresolved. CDR1 and CDR2 (germline): SGHVS, FQNEAQ. The CDR3 covers 16 residues. Trimming pared 1 base from V and 5 bases from J, leaving 17 bases between.

This clonotype appeared a few times. The rearrangement joins TRBV6-5 to TRBJ2-3, with D unresolved. Germline-derived CDR1 and CDR2 are MNHEY and SVGAGI. The CDR3 totals 16 residues. Trimming removed 2 bases at V and 3 bases at J, with 15 bases between. CDR3 in DNA: TGTGCCAGCAGTTACCCGCCCCTGGCTGGAACAGATACGCAGTATTTT. Protein product: CASSYPPLAGTDTQYF.

The DNA of the CDR3 is TGCAGCGTTGAAGAATGGGGAGGGGGCGCAGATACGCAGTATTTT. Translation: CSVEEWGGGADTQYF. The J gene is TRBJ2-3, the V gene TRBV29-1; D may correspond to TRBD1 or TRBD2 (7 bases each). Trimming left V 0 bases short and J 4 bases short, with 14 bases between. Germline CDR1 reads SQVTM; CDR2 reads ANQGSEA. CDR3 size: 15 residues.

This sequence joins TRBV7-2 and TRBJ2-2; D unresolved. Germline assignment: CDR1 SGHTA and CDR2 FQGNSA. This CDR3 comprises 14 residues. V lost 2 bases, J lost 6 bases, and 10 bases lay in between. CDR3 in DNA: TGTGCCAGCAGCTTACTGTTGTGGTCCGGGGAGCTGTTTTTT. As protein: CASSLLLWSGELFF.

This clonotype was found a few times. V gene TRBV3-1 combines with J gene TRBJ2-3; D not certain. Trimming pared 4 bases from V and 0 bases from J, leaving 14 bases between. From germline, CDR1 is LGHDT and CDR2 YNNKEL (reference sequence). The CDR3 runs to 16 residues. CDR3 residues: CASSPSWAESTDTQYF. The DNA for the CDR3 is TGTGCCAGCAGCCCCTCATGGGCGGAAAGCACAGATACGCAGTATTTT.

The chain couples TRBV5-1 to TRBJ1-1; D gene uncertain. V shed 3 bases and J shed 1 base, with 13 bases lying between them. The germline CDR1 and CDR2 sequences are SGHRS and YFSETQ. The CDR3 runs 15 residues. The CDR3 spells CASSSRSAENTEAFF. CDR3 in DNA: TGCGCCAGCAGCTCGCGCTCAGCAGAGAACACTGAAGCTTTCTTT.

The J gene is TRBJ1-5, the V gene TRBV6-2 or TRBV6-3, with D uncertain. Per the germline V gene, CDR1 is MNHEY and CDR2 is SVGEGT. Trimming removed 2 bases from V and 9 bases from J, with 11 bases in between. The CDR3 extends over 13 amino acids. CDR3 region: CASSYPSGMPQHF. The DNA for the CDR3 is TGTGCCAGCAGTTACCCCTCGGGTATGCCCCAGCATTTT.